This is a list of T cell receptor beta chains from one sample in a study of brain T cells in children with intractable seizures. Profiled with immunoSEQ multiplex PCR; TCRdb holds only in-frame clones, not every one. Among 300,000 to 400,000 clones listed, about 94% were seen once. The sequences come from peripheral blood, collected roughly 5 months after surgery. The receptors were sampled from a boy in the first two years of life with tuberous sclerosis and intractable seizures. CDR3s include the opening cysteine and the closing phenylalanine or tryptophan. The D gene is left open where the match is weak. Size tells how often a clone was seen (once, few, many) or the class of an expanded clone, and some rows leave it out.

v_call: TRBV6-5; j_call: TRBJ1-2; d_call: .; clone_size: .; cdr3_aa: CASIGQAAWGYTF; cdr3_nt: TGTGCCAGCATCGGGCAGGCGGCCTGGGGCTACACCTTC
v_call: TRBV2; j_call: TRBJ2-3; d_call: TRBD2; clone_size: .; cdr3_aa: CALGGGDTQYF; cdr3_nt: TGTGCCCTGGGGGGGGGAGATACGCAGTATTTT
v_call: TRBV11-2; j_call: TRBJ2-4; d_call: .; clone_size: .; cdr3_aa: CASREALDRKGDIQYF; cdr3_nt: TGTGCCAGCAGAGAAGCGCTGGACAGAAAAGGGGACATTCAGTACTTC
v_call: TRBV7-8; j_call: TRBJ1-3; d_call: .; clone_size: once; cdr3_aa: CASSLGNGGFSGNTIYF; cdr3_nt: TGTGCCAGCAGCTTAGGAAACGGAGGCTTCTCTGGAAACACCATATATTTT
v_call: TRBV7-2; j_call: TRBJ2-7; d_call: .; clone_size: .; cdr3_aa: CASSFRTHYEQYF; cdr3_nt: TGTGCCAGCAGCTTTCGGACTCACTACGAGCAGTACTTC
v_call: TRBV18; j_call: TRBJ2-5; d_call: TRBD2; clone_size: .; cdr3_aa: CASSPAQAAGDIQETQYF; cdr3_nt: TGTGCCAGCTCACCAGCCCAGGCCGCGGGAGATATTCAAGAGACCCAGTACTTC
v_call: TRBV20-1; j_call: TRBJ2-1; d_call: TRBD2; clone_size: .; cdr3_aa: CSASFSGLAGGPGEQFF; cdr3_nt: TGCAGTGCTAGTTTCTCGGGACTAGCGGGGGGGCCAGGTGAGCAGTTCTTC
v_call: TRBV10-3; j_call: TRBJ1-2; d_call: .; clone_size: .; cdr3_aa: CAIHPGMGGYTF; cdr3_nt: TGTGCCATCCACCCAGGAATGGGCGGCTACACCTTC
v_call: TRBV13; j_call: TRBJ2-1; d_call: TRBD2; clone_size: .; cdr3_aa: CASSLRGGYNEQFF; cdr3_nt: TGTGCCAGCAGCTTACGGGGGGGCTACAATGAGCAGTTCTTC
v_call: TRBV3-1/TRBV3-2; j_call: TRBJ1-5; d_call: .; clone_size: few; cdr3_aa: CASSQDLGSNQPQHF; cdr3_nt: TGTGCCAGCAGCCAAGATCTGGGAAGCAATCAGCCCCAGCATTTT